A single T cell receptor beta chain is shown here with its context. The CDR3 has 17 residues. V lost 5 bases, J lost 3 bases, and 23 bases lay in between. CDR1 LGHDT and CDR2 YNNKEL come from the germline V gene (reference sequence). Enrollment of patients from Seattle took place during active infection, with longitudinal follow-up. This sample was taken from a study of blood T cell repertoires in COVID-19. About the study: Sources were T cells, B-cell-depleted T cells, or PBMCs; the material itself was cDNA or gDNA.

As processed by the authors: Reference gene primers were amplified, and this amplification served to estimate nucleated cell counts. Clones were sequenced by immunoSEQ multiplex PCR, and TCRdb holds only the in-frame ones, with some missing. V and J calls and clone size are given by that table; D and trimming were obtained from the DNA. Here the sample spans 200,000 to 250,000 clones, approximately 80% being singletons. The chain couples TRBV3-1 (or the pseudogene TRBV3-2) to TRBJ2-7; TRBD1 is a possible D gene (6 bases). The TCR sequence derives from a woman of 80 years or more with COVID-19, enrolled during active disease. What was sequenced was peripheral blood. This CDR3 reads CASSARRQAETFYEQYF. For the CDR3, the DNA is TGTGCCAGCAGCGCACGTCGACAGGCCGAAACCTTCTACGAGCAGTACTTC.